This T cell receptor beta chain was captured in a study of Graves' ophthalmopathy and Graves' hyperthyroidism. As the template, RNA transcripts were used to amplify TCR beta CDR3 regions. Amplification began with first-round RT-PCR using HTBI primers, then second-round multiplex PCR was performed. TCRdb redid the calling of the multiplex PCR reads with MiXCR, one entry per CDR3 protein. The repertoire holds 1 million to 1.3 million distinct CDR3 sequences, with about 40% as singletons. The CDR3 consists of 14 residues. This clonotype was seen more than once but under ten times. One base away lies a much larger clone, so this may be a sequencing read error.

The source is an adult man with Graves' hyperthyroidism. V usage is TRBV12-3 or TRBV12-4 and J usage is TRBJ1-2; D uncertain. The sample comprised peripheral blood or thyroid tissue (not recorded which). The CDR3 reads CAISVADENYGYTF. In DNA form, the CDR3 reads TGTGCCATCAGTGTCGCGGACGAGAACTATGGCTACACCTTC.